Included here is one T cell receptor (beta chain) sequence, with context. Its antigen remains unidentified. These data belong to a study of CD8 T cells in ankylosing spondylitis. Regarding the study as a whole: Significant enrichment of disease-linked clones was reportedly seen in matched ankylosing spondylitis synovial fluid. Typical of ankylosing spondylitis blood, it appeared, was a TCR beta motif of under 10 highly homologous variants.

TCRdb re-derived calls from the 5' RACE reads in MiXCR, one entry per CDR3 protein. The sample lists hundreds of thousands of distinct CDR3 sequences, over 15% occurring once. The clonotype comes from a male donor with ankylosing spondylitis. Material: blood, either unsorted or a sorted T cell fraction (not recorded which).

CDR3 DNA: TGCGCCAGCAGCTTGGAAAGGGGAAGAGAAAAACTGTTTTTT. As protein: CASSLERGREKLFF. This chain connects TRBV5-1 to TRBJ1-4; weak D call: TRBD1 (5 bases). Trimming removed 0 bases at V and 8 bases at J, with 11 bases between. Germline CDR1 is SGHRS and CDR2 is YFSETQ. This CDR3 is 14 amino acids long.